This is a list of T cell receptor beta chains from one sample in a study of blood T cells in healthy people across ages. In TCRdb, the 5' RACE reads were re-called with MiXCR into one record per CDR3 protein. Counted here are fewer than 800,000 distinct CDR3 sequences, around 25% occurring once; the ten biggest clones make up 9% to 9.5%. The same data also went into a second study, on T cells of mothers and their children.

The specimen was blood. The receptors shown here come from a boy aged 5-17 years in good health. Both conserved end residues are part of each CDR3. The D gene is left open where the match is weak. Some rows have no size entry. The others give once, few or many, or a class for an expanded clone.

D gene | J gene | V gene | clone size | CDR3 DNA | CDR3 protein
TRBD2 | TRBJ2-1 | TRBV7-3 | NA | TGTGCCAGCAGCTTAATCGGCGGGAGGGCCAATGAGCAGTTCTTC | CASSLIGGRANEQFF
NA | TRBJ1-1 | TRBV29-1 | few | TGCAGCGTTGGAGGGGGGAGGGTGAACACTGAAGCTTTCTTT | CSVGGGRVNTEAFF
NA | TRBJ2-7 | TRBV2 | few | TGTGCCCACAGCGACCCCACAGGAGGAGGCTACGAGCAGTACTTC | CAHSDPTGGGYEQYF
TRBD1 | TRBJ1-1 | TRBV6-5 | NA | TGTGCCAGCAGCCGCCTCGGACAGGGTGGGACTGAAGCTTTCTTT | CASSRLGQGGTEAFF
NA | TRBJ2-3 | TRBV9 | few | TGTGCCAGCAGCGTGGGCCAGGGGTTTTCAGATACGCAGTATTTT | CASSVGQGFSDTQYF
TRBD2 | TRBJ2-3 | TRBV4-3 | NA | TGCGCCAGCAGCCAAGATTTGCGCGGGGGGTGGGCAGATACGCAGTATTTT | CASSQDLRGGWADTQYF
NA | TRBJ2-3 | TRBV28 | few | TGTGCCAGCAGTTTAACCCCTCCCCGCACAGATACGCAGTATTTT | CASSLTPPRTDTQYF
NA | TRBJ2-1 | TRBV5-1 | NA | TGCGCCAGCAGCTTGCAGGCTCCCAGGCCGTACAATGAGCAGTTCTTC | CASSLQAPRPYNEQFF
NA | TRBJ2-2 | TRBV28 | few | TGTGCCAGCAGTTTTCCGTTCGGCAGGGTCACCGGGGAGCTGTTTTTT | CASSFPFGRVTGELFF
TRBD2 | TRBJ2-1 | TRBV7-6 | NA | TGTGCCAGCAGCCTCAATCTAGCGGGAGCCTTCAATGAGCAGTTCTTC | CASSLNLAGAFNEQFF
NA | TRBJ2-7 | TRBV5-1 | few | TGCGCCAGCAGTTCCGGGACGTTGAGCTACGAGCAGTACTTC | CASSSGTLSYEQYF
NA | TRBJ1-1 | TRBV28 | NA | TGTGCCAGCCGACTCAGGGGTAACACTGAAGCTTTCTTT | CASRLRGNTEAFF
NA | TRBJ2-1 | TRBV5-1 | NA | TGCGCCAGCAGCTTGGTGGACAGTCAAGAGACCGAGTACTTC | CASSLVDSQETEYF
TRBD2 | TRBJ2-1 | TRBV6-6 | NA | TGTGCCAGCAGTGGGACTAGCGGCCACAATGAGCAGTTCTTC | CASSGTSGHNEQFF
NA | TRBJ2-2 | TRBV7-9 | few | TGTGCCAGCAGCTTGGAAAAGGGCGGGGAGCTGTTTTTT | CASSLEKGGELFF
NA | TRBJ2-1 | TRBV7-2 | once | TGTGCCAGCAGCCCGCGGATTAGCGGAGGGTACAATGAGCAGTTCTTC | CASSPRISGGYNEQFF
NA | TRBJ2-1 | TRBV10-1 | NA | TGCGCCAGCAGTGAGTCGCCCCCGCCCTTGAATGAGCAGTTCTTC | CASSESPPPLNEQFF
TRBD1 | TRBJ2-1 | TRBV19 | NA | TGTGCCAGTAGTATCCCAGGGGGAAGAAATGAGCAGTTCTTC | CASSIPGGRNEQFF
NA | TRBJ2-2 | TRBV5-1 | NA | TGCGCCAGCAGCTTTGGCGCGAACACCGGGGAGCTGTTTTTT | CASSFGANTGELFF
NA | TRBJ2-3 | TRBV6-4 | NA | TGTGCCAGCAGTGACTCGAGATGGGGTTCAGATACGCAGTATTTT | CASSDSRWGSDTQYF
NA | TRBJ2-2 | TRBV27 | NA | TGTGCCAGCACCTTAGGGACCCACACCGGGGAGCTGTTTTTT | CASTLGTHTGELFF
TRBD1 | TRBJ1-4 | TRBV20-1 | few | TGCAGTGCCGCTCAGGGGGCTAATGAAAAACTGTTTTTT | CSAAQGANEKLFF
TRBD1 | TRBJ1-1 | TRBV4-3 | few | TGCGCCAGCAGCCAAGATCAGGGGGTCACTGAAGCTTTCTTT | CASSQDQGVTEAFF
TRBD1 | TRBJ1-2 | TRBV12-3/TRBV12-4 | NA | TGTGCCAGCCGGGACAGGGGCTATGGCTACACCTTC | CASRDRGYGYTF
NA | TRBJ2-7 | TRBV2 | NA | TGTGCCAGCAGTATGACTAGAGGTGGGATGTACGAGCAGTACTTC | CASSMTRGGMYEQYF
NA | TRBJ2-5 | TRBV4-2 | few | TGTACCAGCAGCCAAGATCGAAGGGGGAGGAGCGGGGTCCAAGAGACCCAGTACTTC | CTSSQDRRGRSGVQETQYF
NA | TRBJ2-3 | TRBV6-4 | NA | TGTGCCAGCAGCGTGGACAGAGAAGATACGCAGTATTTT | CASSVDREDTQYF
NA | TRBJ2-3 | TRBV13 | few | TGTGCCAGCAGCTTAGAGATCACAGATACGCAGTATTTT | CASSLEITDTQYF
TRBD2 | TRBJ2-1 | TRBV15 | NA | TGTGCCACCAGCAGAGATGGGTGGGGGGAGGGCCACAATGAGCAGTTCTTC | CATSRDGWGEGHNEQFF